The 10 T cell receptor beta chains in this list originate from one sample, sequenced in a study of cytomegalovirus exposure and HLA in healthy donors. Primers for the PCR totalled 60 Vbeta and 13 Jbeta. Sequenced by immunoSEQ multiplex PCR; TCRdb stores in-frame clones only, minus some. The sample carries about 180,000 clones, 76% recorded once. Sequencing was done on a sample of PBMCs. The source is a man between 18 and 29 years old in good health and CMV-seronegative.

The chain employs TRBV6-1 and TRBJ1-2; TRBD1 is a possible D gene (5 bases). The V end lost 7 bases, the J end lost 8 bases, and 17 bases lay between the germline ends. This CDR3 spans 13 amino acids. CDR1 and CDR2 from the germline V gene are MNHNS and SASEGT. In nucleotides, the CDR3 is TGTGCCAGCATCAGAGCAGGGTCCTGGGGCTACACCTTC. Translating it yields CASIRAGSWGYTF.

This chain links TRBV7-9 with TRBJ2-7; D not resolved. The CDR3 length is 13 residues. Trimming took 2 bases from V and 4 from J, leaving 9 bases between them. Germline lookup yields CDR1 SEHNR and CDR2 FQNEAQ (reference sequence). CDR3 sequence (DNA): TGTGCCAGCAGCTTACCCCGGAGATACGAGCAGTACTTC. Its protein product is CASSLPRRYEQYF.

This clone was picked up one time. The CDR3 is CASSLDRANYGYTF. Here the CDR3 DNA reads TGTGCCAGCAGTTTAGACAGGGCTAACTATGGCTACACCTTC. J is TRBJ1-2 and V is TRBV28; TRBD1 matches at 7 bases. The trim removed 2 bases at V and 0 bases at J, leaving 0 bases unmatched. Germline V gene lookup returns CDR1 MDHEN and CDR2 SYDVKM. The CDR3 loop spans 14 amino acids.

The chain links TRBV7-2 to TRBJ2-4, with 8 bases that match TRBD2. J was trimmed by 4 bases and V by 1 base; bases with no gene match: 3. The CDR3 is made up of 15 amino acids. CDR1 is SGHTA, CDR2 FQGNSA, per germline. DNA for the CDR3: TGTGCCAGCAGCTTAGATCGGGGGGGTAAAAACATTCAGTACTTC. This gives the protein CASSLDRGGKNIQYF.

This clone was recorded only once. The chain is built from TRBV25-1 and TRBJ2-4, with D perhaps matching TRBD1 (5 bases). The CDR3 totals 13 residues. The germline V gene encodes CDR1 MGHDK and CDR2 SYGVNS. V lost 7 bases to trimming and J lost 2 bases, with 9 bases between them. CDR3 nucleotide sequence: TGTGCCAGCATAGGGGTCTCCAAAAACATTCAGTACTTC. It translates to CASIGVSKNIQYF.

This clone was observed a few times. The rearrangement joins TRBV28 to TRBJ1-2; 7 bases are a match to TRBD1. The germline gives CDR1 MDHEN, CDR2 SYDVKM. With 6 bases clipped from V and 6 bases from J, the junction kept 7 bases outside the gene matches. The CDR3 has 13 amino acids. The CDR3 DNA reads TGTGCCAGCAGGAAACAGGGGCCACATGGCTACACCTTC. As protein: CASRKQGPHGYTF.

This chain uses TRBV5-1 with TRBJ2-6, with D maybe TRBD1 (5 bases). The CDR3 consists of 15 residues. CDR1 and CDR2 (germline): SGHRS, YFSETQ. Trimming stripped 4 bases from V and 1 base from J, with 9 bases between. Here the CDR3 DNA reads TGCGCCAGCAGCCAGGACATTTCTGGGGCCAACGTCCTGACTTTC. Translated: CASSQDISGANVLTF.

The V and J genes are TRBV5-6 and TRBJ2-7, with a weak D call TRBD2 (7 bases). The CDR3 length is 14 residues. Germline assignment: CDR1 SGHDT and CDR2 YYEEEE. V shed 0 bases and J shed 8 bases, with 15 bases lying between them. CDR3: CASSLDLARGQQYF. The CDR3 DNA follows: TGTGCCAGCAGCTTGGATCTGGCGCGGGGGCAGCAGTACTTC.

The DNA of the CDR3 is TGTGCCAGCAGCTTGGAAGGGCGGGGAGGCGAAAAACTGTTTTTT. This translates into CASSLEGRGGEKLFF. The rearrangement joins TRBV5-8 to TRBJ1-4, with D hard to call. CDR1 is SGHTS, CDR2 YDEGEE, per germline. The CDR3 covers 15 residues. The ends were cut back, 0 bases at V and 8 bases at J, with 14 bases in the middle.

The chain couples TRBV29-1 to TRBJ2-1; possibly TRBD1 for D (5 bases). Germline loops: CDR1 SQVTM, CDR2 ANQGSEA. This CDR3 spans 11 amino acids. Trimming cost V 7 bases and J 7 bases, with 11 bases left between them. DNA of the CDR3: TGCAGCGCCCTGACAGAGAATGAGCAGTTCTTC. Protein sequence: CSALTENEQFF.